This TCR beta chain was identified in a study of blood T cells in healthy people across ages. Study in general: Capturing about one barcoded beta molecule per two T cells was achieved by template switching. Overall study findings and caveats: In these data, TCR beta diversity tracked strongly with naive T cell percentage.

The second PCR ran about 6 to 12 cycles with a sample-barcoded 5' primer and J-beta primers. Every cDNA molecule bore a tag from a template-switch adaptor containing 12 random nucleotides. MiXCR, applied by TCRdb to the 5' RACE reads, yields one record per CDR3 protein. The sample carries 1.5 million to 2 million distinct CDR3 sequences, roughly 32% recorded once. CDR3 length equals 17 residues. Germline assignment: CDR1 ENHRY and CDR2 SYGVKD. Trimming at V came to 3 bases and at J to 6 bases, leaving 8 bases not matched to a gene. Only a few counts were recorded for this clonotype. Its antigen is not known.

The sequencing sample was made of blood. The receptor's source is a woman aged 25 to 45 in good health. V usage is TRBV10-3 and J usage is TRBJ2-1; 13 bases line up with TRBD2. CDR3 sequence (DNA): TGTGCCATCAGTGATCTTGGGACTAGCGGGGCGAGCAATGAGCAGTTCTTC. It specifies CAISDLGTSGASNEQFF.